Below, 30 T cell receptor beta chains from the same sample are listed, as sequenced in a study of blood T cell repertoires in COVID-19. TCRdb's copy holds only in-frame clones and misses some; the assay was immunoSEQ multiplex PCR. This repertoire shows about 250,000 clones, approximately 86% found once; its top ten account for 1.5% to 2%. Sequences were obtained from peripheral blood. Receptors were obtained from a woman aged 60-75 years who had recovered from COVID-19.

The genes are TRBV12-3 or TRBV12-4 and TRBJ2-5; D uncertain. V shed 4 bases and J shed 0 bases, with 6 bases lying between them. CDR3 size: 13 residues. The CDR3 loop is CASSSEYQETQYF. The CDR3 DNA reads TGTGCCAGCAGTTCGGAGTACCAAGAGACCCAGTACTTC.

The chain links TRBV19 to TRBJ1-2; the D is unclear. Germline loops: CDR1 LNHDA, CDR2 SQIVND (reference sequence). The CDR3 runs to 15 residues. Trimming pared 2 bases from V and 3 bases from J, leaving 13 bases between. CDR3 residues: CASSISQASHYGYTF. DNA for the CDR3: TGTGCCAGTAGTATAAGTCAGGCAAGTCACTATGGCTACACCTTC.

The rearrangement links TRBV10-1 to TRBJ1-5; D perhaps matches TRBD1 (5 bases). The CDR3 loop spans 16 amino acids. Trimming stripped 5 bases from V and 0 bases from J, with 14 bases between. The germline V gene has CDR1 WNHNN and CDR2 SYGVQD (reference sequence). The CDR3 bases are TGCGCCAGCAGTTTCCGAGACAGCGATAGCAATCAGCCCCAGCATTTT. It translates to CASSFRDSDSNQPQHF.

The chain's CDR3 is CASSLDSETQYF. Written as DNA, the CDR3 is TGTGCCAGCAGCTTAGACTCTGAGACCCAGTACTTC. This rearrangement joins TRBV7-3 to TRBJ2-5; D gene ambiguous. V lost 2 bases to trimming and J lost 5 bases, with 6 bases between them. Germline V gene lookup returns CDR1 SGHTA and CDR2 FQGTGA. The CDR3 consists of 12 residues.

The V call is TRBV28, the J call TRBJ1-5, with no clear D. This CDR3 spans 16 amino acids. Germline assignment: CDR1 MDHEN and CDR2 SYDVKM. Deletions cut 4 bases from V and 4 bases from J, with 17 bases between. The CDR3 DNA follows: TGTGCCAGCAGTTCTCCGCCCACACGGGATAATCAGCCCCAGCATTTT. Its protein product is CASSSPPTRDNQPQHF.

In DNA form, the CDR3 reads TGTGCCAGCTCCTGGACAGGGGGCCCCGAGCAGTACTTC. Protein sequence: CASSWTGGPEQYF. The rearrangement uses TRBV2 and TRBJ2-7; 11 bases align to TRBD1. The CDR3 totals 13 residues. Germline values: CDR1 SNHLY, CDR2 FYNNEI. The ends lost 8 bases at V and 6 bases at J; junction bases unmatched: 6.

This clone was seen more than once but under ten times. The chain joins TRBV25-1 to TRBJ1-1; D may be TRBD1 (5 bases). The CDR3 is 14 residues long. CDR1 and CDR2 from the germline V gene are MGHDK and SYGVNS. With 5 bases removed from V and 1 base from J, the gap between germline ends came to 11 bases. The CDR3: CASSYGGSNTEAFF. The DNA for the CDR3 is TGTGCCAGCAGTTACGGGGGATCGAACACTGAAGCTTTCTTT.

For this clone: The sample has other DNA sequences that encode this CDR3 too. J is TRBJ1-1 and V is TRBV9, with D maybe TRBD1 (5 bases). The CDR3 is 13 amino acids. CDR1 and CDR2 from the germline V gene are SGDLS and YYNGEE. The V end lost 3 bases, the J end lost 5 bases, and 11 bases lay between the germline ends. The DNA of the CDR3 is TGTGCCAGCAGCGCGGGGGTCGGGACTGAAGCTTTCTTT. As protein: CASSAGVGTEAFF.

This chain links TRBV28 with TRBJ2-2; 8 bases fit TRBD2. J was trimmed by 6 bases and V by 6 bases; bases with no gene match: 12. In germline, CDR1 is MDHEN, CDR2 SYDVKM. CDR3 size: 16 residues. The CDR3 sequence is CASRPAGTSSAGELFF. Written as DNA, the CDR3 is TGTGCCAGCAGGCCCGCCGGGACTAGTAGTGCCGGGGAGCTGTTTTTT.

This sequence joins TRBV6-1 and TRBJ1-5, with 7 nucleotides matching TRBD1. The CDR3 totals 16 residues. The V gene end was trimmed by 2 bases and the J gene end by 7 bases; junction bases not matched to a gene: 11. CDR1 MNHNS and CDR2 SASEGT come from the germline V gene. CDR3: CASSEYGTVSRQPQHF. CDR3 coding DNA: TGTGCCAGCAGTGAATACGGGACAGTCTCACGGCAGCCCCAGCATTTT.

The V call is TRBV6-6, the J call TRBJ2-2, with unresolved D. V was pared by 7 bases and J by 0 bases, with 6 bases between. CDR3 length: 13 amino acids. The germline CDR1 and CDR2 sequences are MNHNY and SVGAGI (reference sequence). CDR3 in DNA: TGTGCCAGCACAACAGCGAACACCGGGGAGCTGTTTTTT. The encoded protein is CASTTANTGELFF.

This chain uses TRBV5-6 with TRBJ2-5, with 9 bases aligning to TRBD2. The V and J ends lost 4 bases and 1 base, in that order; junction bases with no gene match: 5. Per germline, CDR1 SGHDT and CDR2 YYEEEE. The CDR3 covers 15 residues. CDR3 protein: CASSKAGGLQETQYF. The CDR3 nucleotides are TGTGCCAGCAGCAAAGCGGGGGGACTCCAAGAGACCCAGTACTTC.

V and J are TRBV4-2 and TRBJ1-2; 9 bases map to TRBD1. V was clipped by 3 bases and J by 6 bases; unmatched bases: 5. CDR3 length: 14 residues. Germline V gene sequence: CDR1 LGHNA, CDR2 YNFKEQ. This CDR3 reads CASSQDRGIDGYTF. For the CDR3, the DNA is TGTGCCAGCAGCCAGGACAGGGGAATCGATGGCTACACCTTC.

The rearrangement joins TRBV6-6 to TRBJ2-7; TRBD1 might be the D (6 bases). V lost 0 bases and J 3 bases, leaving 15 bases between the germline ends. This CDR3 spans 16 amino acids. Germline V gives CDR1 MNHNY, CDR2 SVGAGI (reference sequence). CDR3 in amino acids: CASSYSSPGVNYEQYF. The DNA for the CDR3 is TGTGCCAGCAGTTACTCGAGCCCAGGGGTTAACTACGAGCAGTACTTC.

This clone was recorded a few times. V is TRBV6-4 and J is TRBJ1-5, with 9 nucleotides matching TRBD1. The V segment lost 3 bases and the J segment 7 bases; nucleotides outside the gene matches: 4. Germline assignment: CDR1 MRHNA and CDR2 SNTAGT. This CDR3 is 14 amino acids long. The CDR3 DNA reads as TGTGCCAGCAGTGAACAGGGGGCAGGACAGCCCCAGCATTTT. Its translation is CASSEQGAGQPQHF.

The V call is TRBV6-4, the J call TRBJ1-2; D not resolved. The length of the CDR3 is 14 residues. CDR1 and CDR2 from the germline V gene are MRHNA and SNTAGT. The V end was cut by 3 bases, the J end by 5 bases, with 13 bases between. CDR3 loop: CASSESHLGYGYTF. CDR3 DNA: TGTGCCAGCAGTGAATCCCATCTCGGGTATGGCTACACCTTC.

This chain connects TRBV5-5 to TRBJ1-3, with no clear D. V lost 1 base and J 0 bases, leaving 8 bases between the germline ends. Per germline, CDR1 SGHKS and CDR2 YYEKEE (reference sequence). CDR3 length equals 15 residues. CDR3 in DNA: TGTGCCAGCAGCTTGCAGGCCCACTCTGGAAACACCATATATTTT. It specifies CASSLQAHSGNTIYF.

The chain has TRBV7-9 and TRBJ1-3; D call uncertain. Trimming removed 2 bases at V and 0 bases at J, with 8 bases between. CDR3 length: 15 amino acids. From germline, CDR1 is SEHNR and CDR2 FQNEAQ (reference sequence). The CDR3 DNA follows: TGTGCCAGCAGCTTATATCAGGTCTCTGGAAACACCATATATTTT. Its translation is CASSLYQVSGNTIYF.

CDR3 in amino acids: CASILGGTEAFF. The CDR3, as DNA: TGTGCCAGTATTTTGGGAGGCACTGAAGCTTTCTTT. The chain uses TRBV19 and TRBJ1-1, with D unclear. V lost 7 bases and J lost 4, with 10 bases in between. The CDR3 has 12 residues. CDR1 and CDR2 (germline): LNHDA, SQIVND (reference sequence).

This rearrangement joins TRBV7-2 to TRBJ2-5, with D uncertain. The germline V and J ends were trimmed by 7 bases and 5 bases, with 23 bases remaining between them. This CDR3 contains 16 residues. The V gene's germline CDR1 is SGHTA and CDR2 FQGNSA. The CDR3 loop is CASKLQFGGVGETQYF. The CDR3 nucleotides are TGTGCCAGCAAACTCCAGTTCGGTGGAGTCGGGGAGACCCAGTACTTC.

The chain couples TRBV4-1 to TRBJ2-6, with 7 positions matching TRBD2. Germline values: CDR1 MGHRA, CDR2 YSYEKL. V shed 4 bases, J shed 2 bases, and the junction held 2 bases outside the gene matches. The CDR3 is 15 residues long. CDR3 sequence: CASSPAGAGANVLTF. CDR3 bases: TGCGCCAGCAGCCCTGCGGGGGCTGGGGCCAACGTCCTGACTTTC.

V is TRBV5-6 and J is TRBJ1-4; 10 bases match TRBD1. The germline V gene encodes CDR1 SGHDT and CDR2 YYEEEE. Trimming took 3 bases from V and 4 from J; bases not matched to a gene: 6. The CDR3 spans 16 residues. The DNA of the CDR3 is TGTGCCAGCAGCTCGCTTAGGACAGGGGGTAATGAAAAACTGTTTTTT. It is translated as CASSSLRTGGNEKLFF. Using reference TRBV5-6 and TRBJ1-4 for the parts outside the CDR3, the full variable domain is DAGVTQSPTHLIKTRGQQVTLRCSPKSGHDTVSWYQQALGQGPQFIFQYYEEEERQRGNFPDRFSGHQFPNYSSELNVNALLLGDSALYLCASSSLRTGGNEKLFFGSGTQLSVL.

The genes are TRBV29-1 and TRBJ2-1; D remains ambiguous. The CDR3 length is 14 residues. V was trimmed by 1 base and J by 1 base, leaving 8 bases between them. CDR1 and CDR2 (germline): SQVTM, ANQGSEA. The CDR3 sequence: CSVEAPLSYNEQFF. For the CDR3, the DNA is TGCAGCGTTGAAGCTCCCTTATCCTACAATGAGCAGTTCTTC.

The chain couples TRBV28 to TRBJ1-4; unclear D gene. V gave up 2 bases and J gave up 0 bases, with 7 bases separating them. CDR3 length: 15 residues. Germline V CDR1 and CDR2: MDHEN, SYDVKM. CDR3 bases: TGTGCCAGCAGTTTAGTCCATGCAACTAATGAAAAACTGTTTTTT. Translated: CASSLVHATNEKLFF. The full variable domain, with the rest looked up from reference TRBV28 and TRBJ1-4, is DVKVTQSSRYLVKRTGEKVFLECVQDMDHENMFWYRQDPGLGLRLIYFSYDVKMKEKGDIPEGYSVSREKKERFSLILESASTNQTSMYLCASSLVHATNEKLFFGSGTQLSVL.

In DNA, the CDR3 is TGTGCCAGCAGCACACGGACAGGGGGCGGGGGAGATACGCAGTATTTT. This sequence encodes CASSTRTGGGGDTQYF. The V and J genes are TRBV13 and TRBJ2-3; the match to TRBD1 covers 11 bases. Germline loops: CDR1 PRHDT, CDR2 FYEKMQ (reference sequence). The CDR3 contains 16 residues. After removal of 5 bases from V and 5 bases from J, the junction contained 9 bases not matched to a gene.

This clone has a single count. This chain links TRBV7-9 with TRBJ1-5, with unresolved D. The CDR3 length is 15 residues. The V and J ends lost 1 base and 7 bases respectively, with 14 bases between them. Germline CDR1 reads SEHNR; CDR2 reads FQNEAQ (reference sequence). CDR3 in amino acids: CASSLGGSGEQPQHF. The CDR3 nucleotides are TGTGCCAGCAGCTTAGGGGGATCCGGGGAACAGCCCCAGCATTTT.

The chain links TRBV3-1 (or the pseudogene TRBV3-2) to TRBJ1-4, with a possible D match to TRBD1 (6 bases). V lost 4 bases, J lost 8 bases, and 11 bases lay in between. The CDR3 sequence is 13 residues long. Germline values: CDR1 LGHDT, CDR2 YNNKEL (reference sequence). This CDR3 reads CASSRGRGEKLFF. The DNA of the CDR3 is TGTGCCAGCAGCCGAGGAAGGGGGGAAAAACTGTTTTTT.

This clone has only a few counts. The rearrangement joins TRBV7-9 to TRBJ1-1, with 8 nucleotides matching TRBD1. V dropped 5 bases and J dropped 10; count of bases not matched to a gene: 9. The CDR3 runs 13 residues. CDR1 is SEHNR and CDR2 is FQNEAQ in the germline V gene (reference sequence). The CDR3 region has the DNA TGTGCCAGCAGCCATAACAGGGGGATTGCAGCTTTCTTT. This gives the protein CASSHNRGIAAFF.

The chain is built from TRBV10-3 and TRBJ2-7; 7 bases are a match to TRBD1. Per the germline V gene, CDR1 is ENHRY and CDR2 is SYGVKD. This CDR3 region has 15 residues. Trimming cost V 3 bases and J 5 bases; bases outside gene matches: 10. CDR3 amino acids: CAISEWDRGMDEQYF. CDR3 nucleotides: TGTGCCATCAGTGAATGGGACAGAGGTATGGACGAGCAGTACTTC.

This clone was seen a single time. The V call is TRBV10-3, the J call TRBJ2-6; the D gene is possibly TRBD2 (6 bases). The CDR3 totals 15 residues. Deletions cut 3 bases from V and 3 bases from J, with 9 bases between. In germline, CDR1 is ENHRY, CDR2 SYGVKD. The CDR3 coding sequence is TGTGCCATCAGTGATCCCGGGAGTGGGGCCAACGTCCTGACTTTC. Its protein is CAISDPGSGANVLTF.